This T cell receptor beta chain was sequenced during a study of blood T cell repertoires in COVID-19. Study overall: The United States, Italy and Spain provided the acute and convalescent COVID-19 samples. From T cells, B-cell-depleted T cells, or PBMCs came the material, which was cDNA or gDNA.

Germline CDR1 is WSHSY and CDR2 is SAAADI. The CDR3 has 15 amino acids. Trimming removed 0 bases at V and 5 bases at J, with 11 bases between. Study processing details: Amplified reference gene primers provided the basis for estimating nucleated cell counts. The method was immunoSEQ multiplex PCR; TCRdb's version includes in-frame clones alone and lacks a portion of them. Clonal size and the V and J genes are those of that table, whereas D and trimming came from the DNA. The sample carries some 87,000 clones, 81% recorded once. The sequenced sample was peripheral blood. The chain uses TRBV10-2 and TRBJ1-5; D perhaps matches TRBD1 (5 bases). The TCR sequence derives from an elderly man with active or convalescent COVID-19. The chain's CDR3 is CASSESGRGDQPQHF. The DNA of the CDR3 is TGCGCCAGCAGTGAGTCGGGCCGGGGGGATCAGCCCCAGCATTTT.